Listed below are T cell receptor beta chains from one sample, sequenced in a study of graft-versus-host responses after intestinal transplantation. Here immunoSEQ multiplex PCR was the method, and the copy in TCRdb shows in-frame clones only, minus some. Of just under 6,500 clones in the sample, about 80% are singletons; the top ten hold 6% to 8.5%. The material was ileum tissue, obtained roughly 300 days after intestinal transplant. Every receptor here comes from a human patient who received an intestinal transplant, so some T cells may come from the graft donor. The CDR3 runs from the conserved cysteine through the conserved F or W. The order of the fields is CDR3 DNA, CDR3 protein, D gene, clone size, J gene, CDR3 length, V gene. D genes are given only for firm matches. A clone size is listed for some rows: how often the clone was seen (once, few, many), or a class if it is expanded.

TGTGCCAGCAGCAAAGCGCTCCGGGGTGGCGGCTACACCTTC CASSKALRGGGYTF NA NA TRBJ1-2 14 TRBV21-1
TGTGCCAGCTCACCAAACAGAGCAACTCAAGAGACCCAGTACTTC CASSPNRATQETQYF NA NA TRBJ2-5 15 TRBV18
TGTGCCAGCAGTGACTCAGACTCCTACAATGAGCAGTTCTTC CASSDSDSYNEQFF NA NA TRBJ2-1 14 TRBV6-4
TGTGCCAGCAGTGACTCAGAAACAGATACGCAGTATTTT CASSDSETDTQYF NA NA TRBJ2-3 13 TRBV6-4
TGCGCCAGCAGCCAAGATCTGGGGGGACAGGGATTTCAAGAGCAGTACTTC CASSQDLGGQGFQEQYF TRBD1 NA TRBJ2-7 17 TRBV4-3
TGTGCCAGCAGACGCACTAGGTACTACAATGAGCAGTTCTTC CASRRTRYYNEQFF NA NA TRBJ2-1 14 TRBV7-9
TGTGCCAGCAGCTTAGATTTGGGACCGTATTCCTACGAGCAGTACTTC CASSLDLGPYSYEQYF NA NA TRBJ2-7 16 TRBV11-2
TGCAGCGTTTCCGACAGGGGGACCGGGGAGCTGTTTTTT CSVSDRGTGELFF TRBD1 NA TRBJ2-2 13 TRBV29-1
TGCAGCGTGGGACAGGGTGGGGATACGCAGTATTTT CSVGQGGDTQYF TRBD1 NA TRBJ2-3 12 TRBV29-1
TGTGCCAGCAGTGAACTAGCGGGGGGGCAAGAGACCCAGTACTTC CASSELAGGQETQYF TRBD2 NA TRBJ2-5 15 TRBV6-1
TGCGCCAGCAGCCGGGAGGAGGAAGATACGCAGTATTTT CASSREEEDTQYF NA NA TRBJ2-3 13 TRBV4-1
TGTGCCAGCAGTTACTCGCGGACAGGATCTGGAAACACCATATATTTT CASSYSRTGSGNTIYF TRBD1 NA TRBJ1-3 16 TRBV6-5
TGTGCCAGTAGTGCCCTAGAGGGGCCCCACAATGAGCAGTTCTTC CASSALEGPHNEQFF NA NA TRBJ2-1 15 TRBV19
TGCAGCGTTGAAGGGACCCACAGCTCCTACAATGAGCAGTTCTTC CSVEGTHSSYNEQFF NA NA TRBJ2-1 15 TRBV29-1
TGTGCCAGCAGTTGCCAGGGGGCCAGCAATCAGCCCCAGCATTTT CASSCQGASNQPQHF TRBD1 NA TRBJ1-5 15 TRBV6-5
TGCGCCACCGCCTATGGCAGGCCCATCGGGGCCCAGTACTTC CATAYGRPIGAQYF NA NA TRBJ2-5 14 TRBV10-2
TGTGCCAGCAGTCCGGACAGCAATCAGCCCCAGCATTTT CASSPDSNQPQHF NA NA TRBJ1-5 13 TRBV27
TGTGCCAGCAGTGACGGCGGGAGGGCCACAGATACGCAGTATTTT CASSDGGRATDTQYF TRBD2 NA TRBJ2-3 15 TRBV6-4
TGCGCCTCGGACAGGGAAGAGACCCAGTACTTC CASDREETQYF TRBD1 NA TRBJ2-5 11 TRBV10-1
TGTGCCAGCAGCACCCGGGCCGGACAACCCTCCTACGAGCAGTACTTC CASSTRAGQPSYEQYF NA NA TRBJ2-7 16 TRBV7-9
TGTGCCAGCAGCTCAGGGGGCGATACGCAGTATTTT CASSSGGDTQYF TRBD1 NA TRBJ2-3 12 TRBV5-6
TGTGCCAGCAGCTCTCCGGGACTAGCGCATATTAAACAAGAGACCCAGTACTTC CASSSPGLAHIKQETQYF TRBD2 NA TRBJ2-5 18 TRBV5-4
TGTGCCAGCAGCATCGCCGCCGGGGGAAACTACGAGCAGTACTTC CASSIAAGGNYEQYF NA NA TRBJ2-7 15 TRBV5-4
TGTGCCAGCAGTCCCCCCATGACCGATAACTATGGCTACACCTTC CASSPPMTDNYGYTF NA NA TRBJ1-2 15 TRBV27
TGTGCCAGCAGCCTGATACAGGGGGCTAAGACCCAGTACTTC CASSLIQGAKTQYF TRBD1 NA TRBJ2-5 14 TRBV11-2
TGTGCCAGCAGTGACTCACAGGGGGCAGATACGCAGTATTTT CASSDSQGADTQYF TRBD1 NA TRBJ2-3 14 TRBV6-4
TGTGCCAGCACCTTAGACAGGGATGCCTATGGCTACACCTTC CASTLDRDAYGYTF TRBD1 NA TRBJ1-2 14 TRBV2
TGTGCCAGCAGCTTAGGCGCTACCACCACAGATACGCAGTATTTT CASSLGATTTDTQYF NA once TRBJ2-3 15 TRBV7-9
TGTGCCAGCAGCGTAGGGGTGAGGCCACAAGAGACCCAGTACTTC CASSVGVRPQETQYF NA NA TRBJ2-5 15 TRBV9
TGTGCCAGCAGGGGACGGCTGAACACTGAAGCTTTCTTT CASRGRLNTEAFF NA NA TRBJ1-1 13 TRBV2
TGTGCCAGCAGTGCCTCCCATGCCGGGACAGGACCTCTCTACGAGCAGTACTTC CASSASHAGTGPLYEQYF TRBD1 few TRBJ2-7 18 TRBV6-1
TGTGCCAGCAGTTTAAAGGGGGCCGAGCAGTACTTC CASSLKGAEQYF TRBD1 NA TRBJ2-7 12 TRBV28
TGTGCCAGCAGGAATAATGTAGGAGATCAGCCCCAGCATTTT CASRNNVGDQPQHF NA NA TRBJ1-5 14 TRBV6-5